The text below deals with one T cell receptor (beta chain). Its antigen is still unknown. Base-call qualities are not available, and no considerably larger clone is one nucleotide away. Via the germline V gene, CDR1 is SGHRS and CDR2 YFSETQ. The CDR3 contains 16 residues, cysteine and phenylalanine counted. Left in the record is the CDR3 DNA by itself, 48 bases read in frame from the first base. A distance of 13 bases separates the germline ends of V and J, which lose 0 bases and 0 bases respectively. The study profiled bulk TCR beta-chain repertoires in matched peripheral blood, tumor and adjacent normal breast tissue taken from about 15 patients with early-stage breast cancer. Before surgery, about 5-11 mL of whole blood was collected into EDTA tubes and then processed within 2 hours. Ficoll-Paque centrifugation in SepMate-50 tubes was used to isolate peripheral blood mononuclear cells. PBMCs were cryopreserved in aliquots of roughly 1.9 to 4.5 million cells in around 90% FBS with around 10% DMSO and kept in liquid nitrogen. Genomic DNA was extracted with the Qiagen AllPrep DNA/RNA Mini kit.

This sample was taken from a study of early stage breast cancer tumors (dated by TCRdb to 2017 to 2019). Regarding the research as a whole: Of the approximately 15 invasive breast tumors, some twelve were found to be estrogen receptor-positive, progesterone receptor-positive and HER2-negative. About 70% of the 12 ER+/PR+/HER2- tumors were invasive ductal carcinomas, while the other four were invasive lobular carcinomas. On average, each sample got around 10-fold read coverage. A total of some 2.6 million templates, representing about 1.1 million unique clonotypes, were detected across all samples.

Study-level results and caveats: Repertoires from blood resembled normal breast more closely than tumor, and using blood as a reference for each tissue separated tumor from normal in about 90% of the 16 patients. Analysis by tumor subtype was prevented by the small cohort size. Sequencing bulk genomic DNA from unsorted cells could not capture chain pairing or functional markers like CD4, CD8 and FOXP3. Enriched TCRB sequences shared across patients were found to be mostly commonly generated sequences that were unlikely to play an important role in the tumor microenvironment. Tumors showed about 2.5-fold higher T cell density and higher clonality than adjacent normal breast tissue.

Two independent genomic DNA replicates were amplified for each sample, with roughly 0.5 ug used for blood and around 1.5 ug for tumor or normal breast. Following the manufacturer's instructions, the ImmunoSeq Intro kit was used to carry out TCRB sequencing on genomic DNA. Multiplex PCR was run for roughly 31 cycles using proprietary primers and spike-in control sequences for absolute quantification. Single-end 150-bp reads were used to sequence an 87-bp fragment spanning the CDR3 plus the flanking V and J genes. Seven samples, with two replicates for each sample, were multiplexed per lane of an Illumina MiSeq using version 3.0 chemistry. As for the authors' bioinformatics: Raw data were processed by the vendor's proprietary pipeline, with both replicates merged into one result per sample. Clonotypes were defined as productive rearrangements sharing the V-gene family, CDR3 amino acid sequence and J-gene segment. Clonality was calculated as 1 minus the normalized Shannon entropy (Pielou evenness) of TCRB abundances. T cell density was estimated by dividing total templates by the number of input cells inferred from the DNA input amount. Recon, run with its default parameters, was used to estimate overall repertoire diversity and clonality. A clonotype counted as tumor-enriched if its abundance in tumor exceeded 0.1% and was at least 32-fold higher than its abundance in normal breast. TCRdb took over this immuneACCESS table, retaining in-frame rearrangements with V and J assigned. Such tables are incomplete; in checked studies, under half of the missing clones stem from an unresolved V gene, and the remainder is unexplained. V and J calls and clone size follow that table, whereas D and trimming were derived from the DNA. The sample records 45,000 to 60,000 clones, 65% to 90% of which are singletons. Together, the top ten hold around 1.3% of the sample.

The receptor comes from a person between 50 and 60 years old with breast cancer. In this chain, TRBV5-1 is recombined with TRBJ2-7; the D assignment is uncertain and may be TRBD1 or TRBD2, with 6 bases supporting each. Sequenced: blood. The CDR3 has the sequence CASSLGLATGSYEQYF. The DNA sequence reads TGCGCCAGCAGCTTGGGGCTAGCGACAGGCTCCTACGAGCAGTACTTC.